This TCR beta chain was recorded in a study of siplizumab effects on memory and regulatory T cells. With respect to this clone: Its antigen remains unknown.

In a few donor pairs, unstimulated naive, memory, effector memory and TEMRA subsets were sequenced. With 1 base removed from V and 5 bases from J, the gap between germline ends came to 3 bases. Germline V gene data show CDR1 as SEHNR and CDR2 as FQNEAQ (reference sequence). The CDR3 is made up of 12 amino acids. Approximately 10^5 TCR templates were measured in each sample. Profiling relied on immunoSEQ multiplex PCR, and the TCRdb table lists in-frame clones only, not all of them. The table records more than 60,000 clones, just over 95% of them present only once. Study-level results: Siplizumab significantly decreased alloreactive sequences from unstimulated CD4+ memory cells. Contribution to the alloresponse seemed major for naive T cells, which also seemed more diverse than memory cells.

This chain links TRBV7-9 with TRBJ1-5; D unclear. The source material was naive CD8+ T cells sorted from blood. The TCR was taken from a human donor in good health. CDR3 DNA: TGTGCCAGCAGCTTAGATCATCAGCCCCAGCATTTT. Amino acid sequence: CASSLDHQPQHF.